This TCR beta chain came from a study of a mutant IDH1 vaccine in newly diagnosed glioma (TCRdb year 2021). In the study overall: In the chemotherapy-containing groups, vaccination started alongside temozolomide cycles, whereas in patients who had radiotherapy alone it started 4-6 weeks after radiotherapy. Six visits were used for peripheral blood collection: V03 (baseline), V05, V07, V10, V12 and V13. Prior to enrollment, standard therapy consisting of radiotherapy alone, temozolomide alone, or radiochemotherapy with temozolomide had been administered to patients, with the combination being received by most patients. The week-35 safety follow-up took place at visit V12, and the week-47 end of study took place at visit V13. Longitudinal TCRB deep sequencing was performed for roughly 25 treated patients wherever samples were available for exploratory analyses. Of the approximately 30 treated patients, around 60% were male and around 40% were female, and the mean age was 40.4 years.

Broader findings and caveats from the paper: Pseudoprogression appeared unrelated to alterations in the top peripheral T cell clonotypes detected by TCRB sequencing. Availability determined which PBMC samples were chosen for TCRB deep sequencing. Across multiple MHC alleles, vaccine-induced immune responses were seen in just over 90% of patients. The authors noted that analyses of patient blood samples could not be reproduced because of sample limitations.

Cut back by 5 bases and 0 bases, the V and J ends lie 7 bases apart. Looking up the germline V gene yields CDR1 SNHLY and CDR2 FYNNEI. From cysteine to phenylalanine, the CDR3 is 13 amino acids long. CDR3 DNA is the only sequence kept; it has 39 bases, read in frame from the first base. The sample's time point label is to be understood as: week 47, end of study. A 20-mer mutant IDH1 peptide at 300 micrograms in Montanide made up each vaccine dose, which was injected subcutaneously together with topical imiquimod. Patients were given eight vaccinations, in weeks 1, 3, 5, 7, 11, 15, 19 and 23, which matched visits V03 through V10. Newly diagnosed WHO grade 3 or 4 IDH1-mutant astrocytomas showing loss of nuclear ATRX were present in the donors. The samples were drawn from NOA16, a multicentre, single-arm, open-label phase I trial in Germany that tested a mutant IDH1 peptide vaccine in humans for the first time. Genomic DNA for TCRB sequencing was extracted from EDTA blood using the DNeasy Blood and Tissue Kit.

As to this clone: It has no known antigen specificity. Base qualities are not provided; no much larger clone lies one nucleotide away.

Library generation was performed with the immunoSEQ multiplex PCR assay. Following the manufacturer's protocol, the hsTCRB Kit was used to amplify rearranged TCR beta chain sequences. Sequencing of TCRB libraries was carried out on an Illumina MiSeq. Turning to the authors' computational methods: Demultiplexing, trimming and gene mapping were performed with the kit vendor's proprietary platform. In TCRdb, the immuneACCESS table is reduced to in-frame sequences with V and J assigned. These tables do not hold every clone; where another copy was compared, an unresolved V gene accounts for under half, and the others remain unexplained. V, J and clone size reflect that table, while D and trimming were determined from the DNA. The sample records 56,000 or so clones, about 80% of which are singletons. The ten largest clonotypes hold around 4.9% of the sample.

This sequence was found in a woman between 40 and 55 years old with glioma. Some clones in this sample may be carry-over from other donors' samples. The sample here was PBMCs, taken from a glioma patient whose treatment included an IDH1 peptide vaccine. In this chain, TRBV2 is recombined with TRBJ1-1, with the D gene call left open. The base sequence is TGTGCCAGCAGTCCGAACATGAACACTGAAGCTTTCTTT. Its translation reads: CASSPNMNTEAFF.